Listed below are T cell receptor beta chains from one sample, sequenced in a study of control samples from healthy donors and cancer patients. Libraries were prepared by immunoSEQ multiplex PCR; TCRdb keeps only in-frame clonotypes and omits some of them. The sample has around 58,000 clones; approximately 91% are singletons. The sequenced sample was blood. The receptors originated from a man in his fifties or sixties in good health. Each CDR3 is given with its conserved first and last residue. Each record gives: D gene, J gene, CDR3 length, V gene, clone size, CDR3 DNA, CDR3 protein. A D gene is named only where the DNA matches it firmly. Size is omitted from some rows. Given values are once, few, many or a class for expanded clones.

d_call: -; j_call: TRBJ1-4; cdr3_length: 16; v_call: TRBV19; clone_size: -; cdr3_nt: TGTGCCAGTAGTATAATGTACCGCCAAGAGGGGGAAAAACTGTTTTTT; cdr3_aa: CASSIMYRQEGEKLFF
d_call: -; j_call: TRBJ2-5; cdr3_length: 13; v_call: TRBV2; clone_size: -; cdr3_nt: TGTGCCAGCAGAGATGGGGCTTTGGAGACCCAGTACTTC; cdr3_aa: CASRDGALETQYF
d_call: TRBD1; j_call: TRBJ1-1; cdr3_length: 17; v_call: TRBV29-1; clone_size: -; cdr3_nt: TGCAGCGTTGACTCCCGGGGACAGGGGTTGATGGGGACTGAAGCTTTCTTT; cdr3_aa: CSVDSRGQGLMGTEAFF
d_call: -; j_call: TRBJ1-2; cdr3_length: 15; v_call: TRBV9; clone_size: -; cdr3_nt: TGTGCCAGCAGCGCCCGAGGGGACACAATCTATGGCTACACCTTC; cdr3_aa: CASSARGDTIYGYTF
d_call: -; j_call: TRBJ2-7; cdr3_length: 14; v_call: TRBV21-1; clone_size: -; cdr3_nt: TGTGCCAGCACCCCGACAGGGGGACTCTACGAGCAGTACTTC; cdr3_aa: CASTPTGGLYEQYF
d_call: -; j_call: TRBJ1-4; cdr3_length: 13; v_call: TRBV5-4; clone_size: -; cdr3_nt: TGTGCCAGCAGCTTGTGGACAAACGAAAAACTGTTTTTT; cdr3_aa: CASSLWTNEKLFF
d_call: -; j_call: TRBJ2-5; cdr3_length: 14; v_call: TRBV7-2; clone_size: -; cdr3_nt: TGTGCCAGCAGCCCGGACTGGGGACAAGAGACCCAGTACTTC; cdr3_aa: CASSPDWGQETQYF
d_call: -; j_call: TRBJ1-5; cdr3_length: 14; v_call: TRBV5-5; clone_size: once; cdr3_nt: TGTGCCAGCAGCTCGATTGATAAAAATCAGCCCCAGCATTTT; cdr3_aa: CASSSIDKNQPQHF
d_call: -; j_call: TRBJ1-1; cdr3_length: 15; v_call: TRBV28; clone_size: -; cdr3_nt: TGTGCCAGCAGTTTAGGGGGGGGACTGAACACTGAAGCTTTCTTT; cdr3_aa: CASSLGGGLNTEAFF
d_call: -; j_call: TRBJ1-1; cdr3_length: 14; v_call: TRBV9; clone_size: -; cdr3_nt: TGTGCCAGCAGCGTAGCTGGAGGGGACACTGAAGCTTTCTTT; cdr3_aa: CASSVAGGDTEAFF
d_call: TRBD1; j_call: TRBJ2-5; cdr3_length: 15; v_call: TRBV4-1; clone_size: -; cdr3_nt: TGCGCCAGCAGCCAAGGGGACAGGGTCCAAGAGACCCAGTACTTC; cdr3_aa: CASSQGDRVQETQYF
d_call: -; j_call: TRBJ2-1; cdr3_length: 14; v_call: TRBV7-9; clone_size: -; cdr3_nt: TGTGCCAGCAGTCTGGTTACCGGTGGCAATGAGCAGTTCTTC; cdr3_aa: CASSLVTGGNEQFF
d_call: -; j_call: TRBJ1-4; cdr3_length: 16; v_call: TRBV23-1; clone_size: -; cdr3_nt: TGCGCCAGCAGTCAAAGCGGACAGCCGGGGGGTGAAAAACTGTTTTTT; cdr3_aa: CASSQSGQPGGEKLFF
d_call: -; j_call: TRBJ2-3; cdr3_length: 13; v_call: TRBV6-5; clone_size: -; cdr3_nt: TGTGCCAGCCCCGGGGTCAGGTTAGATACGCAGTATTTT; cdr3_aa: CASPGVRLDTQYF
d_call: -; j_call: TRBJ2-7; cdr3_length: 15; v_call: TRBV28; clone_size: -; cdr3_nt: TGTGCCAGCAGTCTCACCGTGGGGGGGGCCAACGAGCAGTACTTC; cdr3_aa: CASSLTVGGANEQYF
d_call: TRBD1; j_call: TRBJ2-7; cdr3_length: 15; v_call: TRBV27; clone_size: -; cdr3_nt: TGTGCCAGCAGTTGGCTGGGACAGGGGGCGAACGAGCAGTACTTC; cdr3_aa: CASSWLGQGANEQYF
d_call: -; j_call: TRBJ1-2; cdr3_length: 14; v_call: TRBV28; clone_size: -; cdr3_nt: TGTGCCAGCAGTTTATATACCACTAACTATGGCTACACCTTC; cdr3_aa: CASSLYTTNYGYTF
d_call: -; j_call: TRBJ2-1; cdr3_length: 12; v_call: TRBV12-3/TRBV12-4; clone_size: -; cdr3_nt: TGTGCCAGCAGAGACAACGGTGGTGAGCAGTTCTTC; cdr3_aa: CASRDNGGEQFF
d_call: TRBD2; j_call: TRBJ2-3; cdr3_length: 14; v_call: TRBV30; clone_size: -; cdr3_nt: TGTGCCTGGCTGGGACTAGCGGGAGCAGATACGCAGTATTTT; cdr3_aa: CAWLGLAGADTQYF
d_call: -; j_call: TRBJ2-7; cdr3_length: 15; v_call: TRBV3-1/TRBV3-2; clone_size: -; cdr3_nt: TGTGCCAGCAGCCGCTACAGGGATCCGGCCTACGAGCAGTACTTC; cdr3_aa: CASSRYRDPAYEQYF
d_call: -; j_call: TRBJ2-1; cdr3_length: 13; v_call: TRBV7-3; clone_size: -; cdr3_nt: TGTGCCAGCAGCTTAACCGGGAGCGGTGAGCAGTTCTTC; cdr3_aa: CASSLTGSGEQFF
d_call: -; j_call: TRBJ1-4; cdr3_length: 14; v_call: TRBV10-3; clone_size: -; cdr3_nt: TGTGCCATCAGTGGGGGCGGCCTCGGTGAAAAACTGTTTTTT; cdr3_aa: CAISGGGLGEKLFF
d_call: TRBD2; j_call: TRBJ2-1; cdr3_length: 16; v_call: TRBV7-8; clone_size: -; cdr3_nt: TGTGCCAGCACCATTCGTAGCGGGAGCTCCTACAATGAGCAGTTCTTC; cdr3_aa: CASTIRSGSSYNEQFF
d_call: TRBD2; j_call: TRBJ2-2; cdr3_length: 16; v_call: TRBV5-6; clone_size: -; cdr3_nt: TGTGCCAGCAGCTTCTTAAGGCGGGAGAGAACCGGGGAGCTGTTTTTT; cdr3_aa: CASSFLRRERTGELFF
d_call: -; j_call: TRBJ2-2; cdr3_length: 13; v_call: TRBV5-1; clone_size: -; cdr3_nt: TGCGCCAGCAGCCCGACAGAATACGGGGAGCTGTTTTTT; cdr3_aa: CASSPTEYGELFF
d_call: -; j_call: TRBJ2-1; cdr3_length: 16; v_call: TRBV30; clone_size: -; cdr3_nt: TGTGCCTGGAGTGTACCCCGGGAACGGCGGGGCAATGAGCAGTTCTTC; cdr3_aa: CAWSVPRERRGNEQFF
d_call: -; j_call: TRBJ2-2; cdr3_length: 13; v_call: TRBV7-3; clone_size: -; cdr3_nt: TGTGCCAGCAGCTTATTGTCTACCGGGGAGCTGTTTTTT; cdr3_aa: CASSLLSTGELFF
d_call: -; j_call: TRBJ2-7; cdr3_length: 15; v_call: TRBV11-3; clone_size: -; cdr3_nt: TGTGCCAGCAGCTTAGGGGGCAAGAGCTCCTACGAGCAGTACTTC; cdr3_aa: CASSLGGKSSYEQYF
d_call: -; j_call: TRBJ1-1; cdr3_length: 14; v_call: TRBV5-1; clone_size: -; cdr3_nt: TGCGCCAGCAGCTCATCGGGAGGGAACACTGAAGCTTTCTTT; cdr3_aa: CASSSSGGNTEAFF
d_call: -; j_call: TRBJ1-5; cdr3_length: 15; v_call: TRBV9; clone_size: -; cdr3_nt: TGTGCCAGCAGCGCCCAGGGGACCAGCAATCAGCCCCAGCATTTT; cdr3_aa: CASSAQGTSNQPQHF
d_call: -; j_call: TRBJ2-7; cdr3_length: 16; v_call: TRBV5-8; clone_size: -; cdr3_nt: TGTGCCAGCAGCTGGGAGGGGGGCTCAGTCTCCTACGAGCAGTACTTC; cdr3_aa: CASSWEGGSVSYEQYF
d_call: TRBD1; j_call: TRBJ1-4; cdr3_length: 16; v_call: TRBV29-1; clone_size: -; cdr3_nt: TGCAGCGCCAGGGCCGGGACAGGGGCTATTAATGAAAAACTGTTTTTT; cdr3_aa: CSARAGTGAINEKLFF
d_call: -; j_call: TRBJ2-2; cdr3_length: 15; v_call: TRBV29-1; clone_size: -; cdr3_nt: TGCAGCGTTGTGGGATCCTCCGCGAACACCGGGGAGCTGTTTTTT; cdr3_aa: CSVVGSSANTGELFF
d_call: TRBD1; j_call: TRBJ1-2; cdr3_length: 15; v_call: TRBV13; clone_size: -; cdr3_nt: TGTGCCAGCAGCTCGGACTTCGGGACAGCCTATGGCTACACCTTC; cdr3_aa: CASSSDFGTAYGYTF